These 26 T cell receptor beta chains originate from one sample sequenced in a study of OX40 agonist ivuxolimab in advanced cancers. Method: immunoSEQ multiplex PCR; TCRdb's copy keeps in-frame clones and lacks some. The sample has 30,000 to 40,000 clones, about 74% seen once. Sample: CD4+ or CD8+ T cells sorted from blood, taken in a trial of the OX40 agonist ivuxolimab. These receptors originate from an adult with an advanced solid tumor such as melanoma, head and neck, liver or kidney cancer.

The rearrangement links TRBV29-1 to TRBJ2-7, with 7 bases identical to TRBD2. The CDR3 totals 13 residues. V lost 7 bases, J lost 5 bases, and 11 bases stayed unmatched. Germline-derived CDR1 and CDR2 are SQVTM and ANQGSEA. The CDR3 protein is CSASRVGRDEQYF. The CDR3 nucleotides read TGCAGCGCGTCCCGTGTGGGGAGGGACGAGCAGTACTTC.

Here the CDR3 reads CASSADSYGYTF. The CDR3 coding sequence is TGTGCCAGCAGCGCGGACAGCTATGGCTACACCTTC. V gene TRBV2 combines with J gene TRBJ1-2; maybe TRBD1 (6 bases). Trimming cost V 6 bases and J 4 bases, with 9 bases left between them. The CDR3 spans 12 residues. Germline assignment: CDR1 SNHLY and CDR2 FYNNEI.

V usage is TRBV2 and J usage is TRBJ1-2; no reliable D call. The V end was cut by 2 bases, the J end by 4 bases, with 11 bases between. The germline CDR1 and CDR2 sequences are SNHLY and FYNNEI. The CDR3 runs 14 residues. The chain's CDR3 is CASSEQGPFYGYTF. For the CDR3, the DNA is TGTGCCAGCAGTGAACAAGGACCGTTCTATGGCTACACCTTC.

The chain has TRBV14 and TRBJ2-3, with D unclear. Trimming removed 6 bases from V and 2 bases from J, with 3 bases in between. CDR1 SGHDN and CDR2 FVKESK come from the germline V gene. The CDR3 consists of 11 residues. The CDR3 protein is CASSYTDTQYF. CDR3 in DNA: TGTGCCAGCAGTTACACAGATACGCAGTATTTT.

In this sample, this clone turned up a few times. In DNA form, the CDR3 reads TGTGCCAGCAGCGGCGCCCCCGCAGATACGCAGTATTTT. It codes for CASSGAPADTQYF. V usage is TRBV5-6 and J usage is TRBJ2-3; D is ambiguous. Germline V CDR1 and CDR2: SGHDT, YYEEEE. V lost 4 bases and J lost 4, with 10 bases in between. The CDR3 totals 13 residues.

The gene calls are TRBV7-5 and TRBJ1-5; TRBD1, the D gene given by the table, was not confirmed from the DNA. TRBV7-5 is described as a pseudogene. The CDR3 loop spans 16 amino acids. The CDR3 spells CARSFTGTGVNQPQHF. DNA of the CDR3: TGTGCCAGAAGCTTCACTGGGACAGGGGTGAATCAGCCCCAGCATTTT.

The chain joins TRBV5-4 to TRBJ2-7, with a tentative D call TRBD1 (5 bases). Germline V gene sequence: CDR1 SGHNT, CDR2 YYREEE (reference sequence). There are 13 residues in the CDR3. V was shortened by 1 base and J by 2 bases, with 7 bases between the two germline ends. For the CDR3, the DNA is TGTGCCAGCAGCTTGCAGGGAACCTACGAGCAGTACTTC. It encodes CASSLQGTYEQYF.

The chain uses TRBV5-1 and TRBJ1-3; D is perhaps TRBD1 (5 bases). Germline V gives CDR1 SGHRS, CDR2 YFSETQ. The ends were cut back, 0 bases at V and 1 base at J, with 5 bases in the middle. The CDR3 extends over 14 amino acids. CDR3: CASSLEGSGNTIYF. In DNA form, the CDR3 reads TGCGCCAGCAGCTTGGAGGGGTCTGGAAACACCATATATTTT.

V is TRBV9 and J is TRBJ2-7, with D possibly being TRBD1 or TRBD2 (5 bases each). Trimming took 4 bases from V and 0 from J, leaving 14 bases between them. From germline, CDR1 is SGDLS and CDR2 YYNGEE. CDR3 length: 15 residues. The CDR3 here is CASSPRDGPSYEQYF. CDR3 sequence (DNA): TGTGCCAGCAGCCCTCGGGACGGACCCTCCTACGAGCAGTACTTC. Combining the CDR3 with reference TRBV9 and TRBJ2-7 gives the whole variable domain DSGVTQTPKHLITATGQRVTLRCSPRSGDLSVYWYQQSLDQGLQFLIQYYNGEERAKGNILERFSAQQFPDLHSELNLSSLELGDSALYFCASSPRDGPSYEQYFGPGTRLTVT.

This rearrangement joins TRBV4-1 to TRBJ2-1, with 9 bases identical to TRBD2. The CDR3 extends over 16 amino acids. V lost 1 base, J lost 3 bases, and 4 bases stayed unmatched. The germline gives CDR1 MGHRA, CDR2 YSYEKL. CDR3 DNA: TGCGCCAGCAGCCAAGTCGGTAGCGGGGGCTACAATGAGCAGTTCTTC. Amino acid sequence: CASSQVGSGGYNEQFF.

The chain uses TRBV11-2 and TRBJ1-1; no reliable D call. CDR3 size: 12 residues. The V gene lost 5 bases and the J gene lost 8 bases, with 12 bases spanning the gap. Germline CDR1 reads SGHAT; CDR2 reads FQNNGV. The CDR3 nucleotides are TGTGCCAGCAGCCCAAGGTTTAGCGAAGCTTTCTTT. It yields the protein CASSPRFSEAFF.

The CDR3 spells CASNFWGSGNTIYF. The CDR3 DNA reads TGTGCCAGCAACTTCTGGGGGTCTGGAAACACCATATATTTT. V is TRBV6-1 and J is TRBJ1-3, with D possibly being TRBD1 (5 bases). V was shortened by 7 bases and J by 1 base, with 11 bases between the two germline ends. The CDR3 length is 14 residues. Germline V lookup: CDR1 MNHNS, CDR2 SASEGT.

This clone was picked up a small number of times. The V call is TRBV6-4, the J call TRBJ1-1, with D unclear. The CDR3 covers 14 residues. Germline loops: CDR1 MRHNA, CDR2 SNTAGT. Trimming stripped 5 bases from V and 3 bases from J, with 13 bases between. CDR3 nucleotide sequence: TGTGCCAGCAGTTACTTTCCCGTGGACACTGAAGCTTTCTTT. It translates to CASSYFPVDTEAFF.

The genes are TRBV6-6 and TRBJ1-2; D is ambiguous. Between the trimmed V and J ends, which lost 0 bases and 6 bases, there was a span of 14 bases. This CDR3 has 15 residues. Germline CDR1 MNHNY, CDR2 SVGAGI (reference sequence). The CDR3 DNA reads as TGTGCCAGCAGTTACTCGGTAGGATCACCGGATGGCTACACCTTC. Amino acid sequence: CASSYSVGSPDGYTF.

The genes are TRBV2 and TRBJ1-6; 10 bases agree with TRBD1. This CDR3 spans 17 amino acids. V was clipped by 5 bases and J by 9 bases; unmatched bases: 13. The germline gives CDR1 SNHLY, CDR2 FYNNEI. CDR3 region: CASSTYRDRGGISPLHF. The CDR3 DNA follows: TGTGCCAGCAGTACGTACCGGGACAGGGGTGGAATTTCACCCCTCCACTTT.

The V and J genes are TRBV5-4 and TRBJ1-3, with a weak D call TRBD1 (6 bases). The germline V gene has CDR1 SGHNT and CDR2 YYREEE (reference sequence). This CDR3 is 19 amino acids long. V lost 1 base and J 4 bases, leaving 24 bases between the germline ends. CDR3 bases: TGTGCCAGCAGCTTGTACGGCGGTCTAAGACAGGCGGGGGGAAACACCATATATTTT. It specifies CASSLYGGLRQAGGNTIYF.

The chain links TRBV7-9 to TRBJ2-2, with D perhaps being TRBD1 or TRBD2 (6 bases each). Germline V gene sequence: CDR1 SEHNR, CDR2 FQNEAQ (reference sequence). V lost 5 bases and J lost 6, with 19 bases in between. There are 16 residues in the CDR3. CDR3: CASSDFDGGHPGELFF. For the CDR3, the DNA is TGTGCCAGCAGCGACTTTGATGGGGGGCATCCCGGGGAGCTGTTTTTT. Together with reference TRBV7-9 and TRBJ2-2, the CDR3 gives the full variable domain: DTGVSQNPRHKITKRGQNVTFRCDPISEHNRLYWYRQTLGQGPEFLTYFQNEAQLEKSRLLSDRFSAERPKGSFSTLEIQRTEQGDSAMYLCASSDFDGGHPGELFFGEGSRLTVL.

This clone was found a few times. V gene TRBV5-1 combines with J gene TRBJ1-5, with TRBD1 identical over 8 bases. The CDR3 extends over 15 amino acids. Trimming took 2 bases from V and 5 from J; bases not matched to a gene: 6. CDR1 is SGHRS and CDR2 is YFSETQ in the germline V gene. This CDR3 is CASSFGQGGDQPQHF. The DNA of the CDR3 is TGCGCCAGCAGCTTCGGACAGGGAGGGGATCAGCCCCAGCATTTT.

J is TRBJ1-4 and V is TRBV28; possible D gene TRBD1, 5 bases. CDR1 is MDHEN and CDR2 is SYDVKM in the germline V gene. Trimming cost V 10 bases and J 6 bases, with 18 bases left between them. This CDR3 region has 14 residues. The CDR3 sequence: CATQRDAGDEKLFF. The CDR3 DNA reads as TGTGCCACCCAACGGGACGCAGGAGATGAAAAACTGTTTTTT.

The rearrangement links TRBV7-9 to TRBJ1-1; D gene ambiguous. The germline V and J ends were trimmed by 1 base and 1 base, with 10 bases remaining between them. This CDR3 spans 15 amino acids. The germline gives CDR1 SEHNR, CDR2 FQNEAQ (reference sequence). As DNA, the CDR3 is TGTGCCAGCAGCTTAGGCCCGGTTGGGAACACTGAAGCTTTCTTT. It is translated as CASSLGPVGNTEAFF.

Written as DNA, the CDR3 is TGTGCCAGCAGTTTCGGTGACAGCCCCTACGAGCAGTACTTC. This encodes CASSFGDSPYEQYF. The chain carries TRBV27 and TRBJ2-7; maybe TRBD1 (5 bases). This CDR3 is built from 14 residues. Per the germline V gene, CDR1 is MNHEY and CDR2 is SMNVEV (reference sequence). V shed 3 bases and J shed 2 bases, with 11 bases lying between them.

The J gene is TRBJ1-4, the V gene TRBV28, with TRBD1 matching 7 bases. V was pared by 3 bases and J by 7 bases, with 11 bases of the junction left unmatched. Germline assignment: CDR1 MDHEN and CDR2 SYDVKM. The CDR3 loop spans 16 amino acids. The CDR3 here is CASSFTGGTAREKLFF. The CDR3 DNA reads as TGTGCCAGCAGTTTCACTGGCGGGACAGCGCGTGAAAAACTGTTTTTT.

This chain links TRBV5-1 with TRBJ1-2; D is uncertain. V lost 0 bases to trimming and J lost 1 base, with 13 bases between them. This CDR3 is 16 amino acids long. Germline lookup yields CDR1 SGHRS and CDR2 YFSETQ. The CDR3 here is CASSLDSQRLNYGYTF. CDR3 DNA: TGCGCCAGCAGCTTGGATAGCCAGAGACTTAACTATGGCTACACCTTC.

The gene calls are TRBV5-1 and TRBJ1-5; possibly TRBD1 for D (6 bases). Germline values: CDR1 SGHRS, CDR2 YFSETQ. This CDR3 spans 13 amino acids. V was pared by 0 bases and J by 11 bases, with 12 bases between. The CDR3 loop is CASSLEGGGAQHF. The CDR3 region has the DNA TGCGCCAGCAGCTTGGAGGGAGGGGGGGCCCAGCATTTT.

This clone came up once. Here the CDR3 DNA reads TGTGCCAGCAGTCGGGAGCCTTCACCCCTCCACTTT. This codes for CASSREPSPLHF. The rearrangement joins TRBV25-1 to TRBJ1-6; unclear D gene. From germline, CDR1 is MGHDK and CDR2 SYGVNS. Trimming cost V 5 bases and J 9 bases, with 8 bases left between them. CDR3 size: 12 residues.

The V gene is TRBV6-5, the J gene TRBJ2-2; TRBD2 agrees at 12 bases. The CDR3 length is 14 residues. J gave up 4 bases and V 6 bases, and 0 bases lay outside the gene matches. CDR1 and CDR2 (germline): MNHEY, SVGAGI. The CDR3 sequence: CASRLAGGTGELFF. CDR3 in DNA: TGTGCCAGCAGACTAGCGGGGGGCACCGGGGAGCTGTTTTTT.